This T cell receptor beta chain was identified during a study of T cells in narcolepsy. As for the study in general: Enrolled donors included narcolepsy type 1 or type 2 patients and healthy controls. General study findings and limits: Comparing one patient's CSF and blood CD4+ clonotypes highlighted HCRT- and TRIB2-specific autoreactive clonotypes. No autoreactive T cell clone sequences appeared in some memory CD4+ repertoires. Reportedly, autoreactive clonotypes were serially detected in patients' blood but not controls'.

Produced via immunoSEQ multiplex PCR; TCRdb's table is partial and in-frame only. The table records fewer than 30,000 clones, approximately 85% of them present only once. The germline CDR1 and CDR2 sequences are MGHDK and SYGVNS. Trimming pared 5 bases from V and 4 bases from J, leaving 14 bases between. The CDR3 length is 14 residues. A word on this clone: The antigen is not known.

The TCR originated in a human donor with narcolepsy. The chain couples TRBV25-1 to TRBJ1-2; weak D call: TRBD1 (5 bases). The specimen sequenced was CD45RA- memory CD4+ T cells from PBMCs. CDR3: CASSSQTGSYGYTF. The CDR3 nucleotides are TGTGCCAGCAGTTCCCAAACAGGCTCCTATGGCTACACCTTC.